Included here is one T cell receptor beta chain sequence, with context. The sample comes from a study of blood T cell repertoires in COVID-19. Assay used: immunoSEQ multiplex PCR; TCRdb lists only in-frame clones, some missing. The sample lists about 87,000 clones, over 75% occurring once. Germline assignment: CDR1 MGHRA and CDR2 YSYEKL. Trimming stripped 3 bases from V and 1 base from J, with 6 bases between. This CDR3 has 13 amino acids. What was sequenced was peripheral blood. The chain joins TRBV4-1 to TRBJ1-1; D perhaps matches TRBD1 (6 bases). The TCR was taken from a woman at least 80 years old with COVID-19, enrolled during active disease. Here the CDR3 DNA reads TGCGCCAGCAGCCACAGGGGGAACACTGAAGCTTTCTTT. It codes for CASSHRGNTEAFF.